Following are 14 T cell receptor beta chains from one sample sequenced in a study of T cells in Graves' hyperthyroidism and ophthalmopathy (dated by TCRdb to the late 2010s). The library came from multiplex PCR. Sequencing used an Illumina HiSeq 2000. Amplification of TCR beta CDR3 regions was carried out from RNA transcripts. The TCR CDR3 was subjected to a first round of RT-PCR using the HTBI primer set and the Qiagen OneStep RT-PCR kit. Using fastp at Q25 and MiXCR, TCRdb reprocessed the public reads and kept productive beta chains. One record per CDR3 amino acid sequence lists the most common genes and DNA. The sample table contains about 580,000 distinct CDR3 sequences; only one count was recorded for approximately 15% of them. In total, the top ten clones hold around 5.4% of the sample. Material: blood. Receptor source: a woman under 40 with Graves' hyperthyroidism that later progressed to Graves' ophthalmopathy.

The table lists this clonotype with many counts. This chain joins TRBV28 and TRBJ2-4; tentatively, D is TRBD2 (7 bases). This CDR3 has 15 residues. Germline V gives CDR1 MDHEN, CDR2 SYDVKM. The germline V and J ends were trimmed by 6 bases and 5 bases, with 17 bases remaining between them. CDR3: CASRQGGATENIQYF. CDR3 nucleotide sequence: TGTGCCAGCAGACAGGGAGGGGCAACGGAAAACATTCAGTACTTC.

This clonotype was observed at least ten times. The chain couples TRBV19 to TRBJ1-5; D unresolved. Trimming removed 1 base from V and 4 bases from J, with 17 bases in between. Per the germline V gene, CDR1 is LNHDA and CDR2 is SQIVND (reference sequence). The CDR3 contains 17 residues. CDR3 sequence: CASSIGGMVTSNQPQHF. In DNA, the CDR3 is TGTGCCAGTAGTATAGGGGGAATGGTGACGAGTAATCAGCCCCAGCATTTT.

This clonotype was detected many times. V and J are TRBV24-1 and TRBJ1-2; a weak D match, TRBD1 (5 bases). Germline CDR1 reads KGHDR; CDR2 reads SFDVKD. The CDR3 is made up of 13 amino acids. V was shortened by 3 bases and J by 4 bases, with 8 bases between the two germline ends. The CDR3 DNA reads as TGTGCCACCAGTGATGGGACCGCCTATGGCTACACCTTC. Translated, it gives CATSDGTAYGYTF.

This clonotype was recorded a few times. This rearrangement joins TRBV27 to TRBJ2-7, with a weak D call TRBD2 (5 bases). V gave up 4 bases and J gave up 0 bases, with 10 bases separating them. The CDR3 is 14 amino acids. Germline V lookup: CDR1 MNHEY, CDR2 SMNVEV (reference sequence). CDR3 region: CASSSSGPSYEQYF. DNA of the CDR3: TGTGCCAGCAGTTCCAGCGGCCCCTCCTACGAGCAGTACTTC.

This clonotype was detected ten times or more. V usage is TRBV28 and J usage is TRBJ2-1, with 8 bases fitting TRBD2. V dropped 2 bases and J dropped 8; count of bases not matched to a gene: 20. The CDR3 contains 19 residues. Germline CDR1 and CDR2: MDHEN and SYDVKM. DNA of the CDR3: TGTGCCAGCAGTTTACACTACCCCGGGCCGGAGACGGGGGGGGATGAGCAGTTCTTC. It is translated as CASSLHYPGPETGGDEQFF.

This clonotype was seen a few times. V and J are TRBV5-1 and TRBJ2-5; TRBD1 agrees at 7 bases. After removal of 5 bases from V and 1 base from J, the junction contained 11 bases not matched to a gene. The CDR3 spans 16 residues. CDR1 and CDR2 (germline): SGHRS, YFSETQ. The CDR3 coding sequence is TGCGCCAGCAGTCAACCCCCAGGGGGTCCCCAAGAGACCCAGTACTTC. This translates into CASSQPPGGPQETQYF. Filled out from reference TRBV5-1 and TRBJ2-5, the complete variable domain reads KAGVTQTPRYLIKTRGQQVTLSCSPISGHRSVSWYQQTPGQGLQFLFEYFSETQRNKGNFPGRFSGRQFSNSRSEMNVSTLELGDSALYLCASSQPPGGPQETQYFGPGTRLLVL.

Only a few counts were recorded for this clonotype. This chain uses TRBV19 with TRBJ2-1; tentatively, D is TRBD2 (6 bases). Germline V gene lookup returns CDR1 LNHDA and CDR2 SQIVND (reference sequence). V lost 1 base to trimming and J lost 5 bases, with 18 bases between them. CDR3 size: 17 residues. The CDR3 DNA follows: TGTGCCAGTAGTATAGGGGGGACTCCGCTCGATCACAATGAGCAGTTCTTC. Translation gives CASSIGGTPLDHNEQFF. Complete variable domain (other parts from reference TRBV19 and TRBJ2-1): DGGITQSPKYLFRKEGQNVTLSCEQNLNHDAMYWYRQDPGQGLRLIYYSQIVNDFQKGDIAEGYSVSREKKESFPLTVTSAQKNPTAFYLCASSIGGTPLDHNEQFFGPGTRLTVL.

This clonotype was recorded many times. The chain recombines TRBV12-3 or TRBV12-4 with TRBJ1-2; the D gene is possibly TRBD1 (6 bases). The CDR3 covers 15 residues. V was clipped by 4 bases and J by 2 bases, with 14 bases between them. As DNA, the CDR3 is TGTGCCAGCAGTTCACAGGGTAATGGGAACTATGGCTACACCTTC. Protein sequence: CASSSQGNGNYGYTF.

This clonotype was observed many times. The chain combines TRBV3-1 with TRBJ2-5; D gene unclear. Trimming left V 1 base short and J 7 bases short, with 7 bases between. Germline V lookup: CDR1 LGHDT, CDR2 YNNKEL (reference sequence). This CDR3 has 12 residues. This CDR3 is CASSQATWTQYF. CDR3 coding DNA: TGTGCCAGCAGCCAAGCGACTTGGACCCAGTACTTC.

This chain connects TRBV7-2 to TRBJ2-7; 7 bases line up with TRBD2. The junction had 11 bases not matched to a gene; V was cut back by 6 bases and J by 3 bases. The CDR3 length is 15 residues. Germline V gives CDR1 SGHTA, CDR2 FQGNSA. The CDR3 DNA follows: TGTGCCAGCAGGGGTGGGGCTAGCGGACACTACGAGCAGTACTTC. Translating it yields CASRGGASGHYEQYF.

There are many counts of this clonotype. The chain combines TRBV5-1 with TRBJ2-7; D perhaps matches TRBD2 (5 bases). The germline V gene encodes CDR1 SGHRS and CDR2 YFSETQ. V lost 0 bases and J 3 bases, leaving 10 bases between the germline ends. The CDR3 spans 14 residues. CDR3 DNA sequence: TGCGCCAGCAGCTTGGTTGGACTCCTCTACGAGCAGTACTTC. Protein: CASSLVGLLYEQYF.

The chain couples TRBV20-1 to TRBJ1-1; D might be TRBD1 (5 bases). V lost 3 bases and J 9 bases, leaving 17 bases between the germline ends. The germline V gene encodes CDR1 DFQATT and CDR2 SNEGSKA (reference sequence). CDR3 size: 13 residues. CDR3 in DNA: TGCAGTGCTAGGGATTTCATAGACAGAAAAGCTTTCTTT. Protein sequence: CSARDFIDRKAFF.

This chain links TRBV6-5 with TRBJ1-5; a weak D match, TRBD1 (6 bases). The CDR3 totals 16 residues. Looked up from germline, CDR1 is MNHEY and CDR2 is SVGAGI. V lost 0 bases and J lost 7, with 16 bases in between. This chain's CDR3 is CASSYSMGGAGQPQHF. The CDR3 DNA reads as TGTGCCAGCAGTTACTCGATGGGGGGGGCGGGCCAGCCCCAGCATTTT.

This clonotype was picked up a small number of times. The V call is TRBV5-1, the J call TRBJ1-4; 7 positions agree with TRBD1. Trimming removed 5 bases from V and 6 bases from J; junction bases left unmatched: 7. CDR1 SGHRS and CDR2 YFSETQ come from the germline V gene. The CDR3 is made up of 14 amino acids. The CDR3 bases are TGCGCCAGCAGTGGAACAGGGGTAGATGAAAAACTGTTTTTT. It codes for CASSGTGVDEKLFF. Full variable domain (rest looked up from reference TRBV5-1 and TRBJ1-4): KAGVTQTPRYLIKTRGQQVTLSCSPISGHRSVSWYQQTPGQGLQFLFEYFSETQRNKGNFPGRFSGRQFSNSRSEMNVSTLELGDSALYLCASSGTGVDEKLFFGSGTQLSVL.